The source of this T cell receptor (beta chain) is a study of cytomegalovirus exposure and HLA in healthy donors. Clones were sequenced by immunoSEQ multiplex PCR, and TCRdb holds only the in-frame ones, with some missing. Here the sample spans about 280,000 clones, over 75% being singletons. In the case of this clone: Its antigen is undetermined.

CDR3 length: 11 residues. Germline CDR1 DFQATT, CDR2 SNEGSKA (reference sequence). The germline V and J ends were trimmed by 4 bases and 3 bases, with 7 bases remaining between them. Study-level points and caveats: The CMV antigen specificity of a few CMV-associated chains was confirmed through in vitro analysis.

The specimen was PBMCs. V usage is TRBV20-1 and J usage is TRBJ2-7; a possible D gene is TRBD1 (5 bases). The clonotype originates from a woman younger than 35 in good health and CMV-seronegative. As DNA, the CDR3 is TGCAGTGCTATGACAGACTACGAGCAGTACTTC. It codes for CSAMTDYEQYF.